One and the same sample provided the 20 T cell receptor beta chains below, sequenced in a study of blood T cell repertoires in COVID-19. Produced via immunoSEQ multiplex PCR; TCRdb's table is partial and in-frame only. Counted here are more than 250,000 clones, about 83% occurring once; the ten biggest clones make up 6% to 7%. Sequenced: PBMCs or T cells enriched from blood (not recorded which). These receptors were obtained from a woman between 40 and 50 years old who had recovered from COVID-19.

The rearrangement uses TRBV27 and TRBJ1-1, with D perhaps TRBD1 (6 bases). Trimming took 6 bases from V and 0 from J, leaving 11 bases between them. There are 14 residues in the CDR3. CDR1 and CDR2 from the germline V gene are MNHEY and SMNVEV (reference sequence). Written as DNA, the CDR3 is TGTGCCAGCAGGGCCTACAGGGTGAACACTGAAGCTTTCTTT. Translated, it gives CASRAYRVNTEAFF.

CDR3 protein: CASSLAGERHSYEQYF. The CDR3 DNA follows: TGTGCCAGCAGCTTAGCTGGGGAGCGTCATAGCTACGAGCAGTACTTC. V gene TRBV7-2 combines with J gene TRBJ2-7, with D possibly matching TRBD2 (5 bases). The germline V gene encodes CDR1 SGHTA and CDR2 FQGNSA. The CDR3 loop spans 16 amino acids. V gave up 0 bases and J gave up 3 bases, with 15 bases separating them.

This clone was seen only a few times. The J gene is TRBJ2-7, the V gene TRBV9; 10 nucleotides line up with TRBD2. Germline V gene data show CDR1 as SGDLS and CDR2 as YYNGEE. Germline trimming cut 4 bases from V and 4 bases from J; bases unmatched to any gene: 8. The length of the CDR3 is 15 residues. CDR3 coding DNA: TGTGCCAGCAGCTCAAGACCTAGCGGGGGTTACGAGCAGTACTTC. This codes for CASSSRPSGGYEQYF.

The genes are TRBV30 and TRBJ1-6, with a weak D call TRBD1 (6 bases). This CDR3 region has 16 residues. V gave up 0 bases and J gave up 4 bases, with 13 bases separating them. The germline gives CDR1 GTSNPN, CDR2 SVGIG (reference sequence). In DNA, the CDR3 is TGTGCCTGGAGTGTAGGGCGACAGGTGTATAATTCACCCCTCCACTTT. Translated, it gives CAWSVGRQVYNSPLHF.

The V and J genes are TRBV10-2 and TRBJ1-2; tentative D call: TRBD1 (5 bases). V lost 11 bases and J 4 bases, leaving 17 bases between the germline ends. Germline V CDR1 and CDR2: WSHSY, SAAADI. This CDR3 contains 13 residues. CDR3 region: CAPPHGAIYGYTF. The CDR3 DNA is TGCGCCCCCCCTCATGGGGCAATCTATGGCTACACCTTC.

The chain combines TRBV2 with TRBJ1-1; 9 bases are a match to TRBD1. Germline CDR1 is SNHLY and CDR2 is FYNNEI. The trim removed 3 bases at V and 6 bases at J, leaving 14 bases unmatched. The CDR3 has 17 residues. The CDR3 sequence is CASSEAKPTGGISEAFF. CDR3 DNA: TGTGCCAGCAGTGAGGCCAAACCAACAGGGGGCATTTCTGAAGCTTTCTTT.

This clone was observed at least ten times. The CDR3 loop is CASSSLRTGKFPGELFF. CDR3 bases: TGTGCCAGCAGCTCACTGAGGACAGGGAAGTTCCCCGGGGAGCTGTTTTTT. The chain is built from TRBV11-2 and TRBJ2-2, with 8 positions matching TRBD1. In germline, CDR1 is SGHAT, CDR2 FQNNGV. V trimming: 4 bases; J trimming: 6 bases; junction bases outside the gene matches: 13. This CDR3 has 17 residues.

The chain joins TRBV6-5 to TRBJ2-4, with 9 bases identical to TRBD2. Per the germline V gene, CDR1 is MNHEY and CDR2 is SVGAGI. V was clipped by 5 bases and J by 8 bases; unmatched bases: 10. The CDR3 spans 15 residues. DNA of the CDR3: TGTGCCAGCAGTCCGCGGGAGGGCCTTAGAGACATTCAGTACTTC. Translation: CASSPREGLRDIQYF.

J is TRBJ1-5 and V is TRBV28, with D possibly matching TRBD1 (5 bases). The CDR3 is 15 amino acids. CDR1 is MDHEN and CDR2 is SYDVKM in the germline V gene. V lost 3 bases, J lost 9 bases, and 18 bases lay in between. The CDR3 nucleotides read TGTGCCAGCAGTTTGGGGGGGACCGATAAGGCGCCCCAGCATTTT. Its translation is CASSLGGTDKAPQHF.

This chain joins TRBV15 and TRBJ2-3; D remains unclear. The V end lost 0 bases, the J end lost 1 base, and 5 bases lay between the germline ends. The CDR3 totals 14 residues. Germline V CDR1 and CDR2: LNHNV, YYDKDF (reference sequence). Here the CDR3 DNA reads TGTGCCACCAGCAGAGAACTCCGCACAGATACGCAGTATTTT. Its translation: CATSRELRTDTQYF. The entire variable domain, with the rest obtained from reference TRBV15 and TRBJ2-3, is as follows: DAMVIQNPRYQVTQFGKPVTLSCSQTLNHNVMYWYQQKSSQAPKLLFHYYDKDFNNEADTPDNFQSRRPNTSFCFLDIRSPGLGDTAMYLCATSRELRTDTQYFGPGTRLTVL.

V usage is TRBV11-2 and J usage is TRBJ1-6, with D perhaps TRBD1 (6 bases). Trimming took 0 bases from V and 11 from J, leaving 14 bases between them. Germline CDR1 SGHAT, CDR2 FQNNGV. The CDR3 runs 15 residues. In DNA form, the CDR3 reads TGTGCCAGCAGCTTAGATCGACAGGCCGGAGCACCCCTCCACTTT. Translating it yields CASSLDRQAGAPLHF.

This chain connects TRBV5-1 to TRBJ2-6; D might be TRBD1 (6 bases). CDR3 length: 15 residues. V dropped 3 bases and J dropped 4 bases, with 11 bases sitting between them. Germline values: CDR1 SGHRS, CDR2 YFSETQ. The CDR3 nucleotides read TGCGCCAGCAGCTACTCAGGGGCCGGGGCCAACGTCCTGACTTTC. Protein sequence: CASSYSGAGANVLTF.

The CDR3 DNA is TGTGCCAGCAGCCAACCCGGGAGGGGCAAAAACATTCAGTACTTC. Protein: CASSQPGRGKNIQYF. The V call is TRBV3-1 (or the pseudogene TRBV3-2), the J call TRBJ2-4; 8 nucleotides line up with TRBD2. The junction had 3 bases not matched to a gene; V was cut back by 2 bases and J by 3 bases. CDR3 length equals 15 residues. Germline V gives CDR1 LGHDT, CDR2 YNNKEL (reference sequence).

CDR3 nucleotide sequence: TGTGCCAGCAGCCCGGGACAGGGCCAAGAGACCCAGTACTTC. It translates to CASSPGQGQETQYF. V is TRBV7-3 and J is TRBJ2-5, with 9 bases identical to TRBD1. Germline CDR1 and CDR2: SGHTA and FQGTGA. The V gene end was trimmed by 5 bases and the J gene end by 1 base; junction bases not matched to a gene: 2. The length of the CDR3 is 14 residues.

The rearrangement joins TRBV10-2 to TRBJ2-1; a weak D match, TRBD2 (6 bases). The V end lost 7 bases, the J end lost 0 bases, and 16 bases lay between the germline ends. Germline loops: CDR1 WSHSY, CDR2 SAAADI. This CDR3 is built from 16 residues. The CDR3 DNA follows: TGCGCCAGCACCCCAGTAGCGGTCCGCTCCTACAATGAGCAGTTCTTC. Protein: CASTPVAVRSYNEQFF.

This clone was counted between two and nine times. V gene TRBV2 combines with J gene TRBJ2-7; D may be TRBD2 (6 bases). Trimming stripped 6 bases from V and 0 bases from J, with 12 bases between. The germline V gene has CDR1 SNHLY and CDR2 FYNNEI. This CDR3 contains 14 residues. The CDR3, as DNA: TGTGCCAGCAGGCTAGCGTATAGCTCCTACGAGCAGTACTTC. This translates into CASRLAYSSYEQYF.

The J gene is TRBJ1-1, the V gene TRBV28; 11 bases map to TRBD1. The V and J ends lost 6 bases and 10 bases, in that order; junction bases with no gene match: 19. This CDR3 region has 17 residues. Germline V gene sequence: CDR1 MDHEN, CDR2 SYDVKM. The CDR3, as DNA: TGTGCCAGCAGGTACCCGGCTGGGGGCGGACAGGGGGCCGGAGCTTTCTTT. It specifies CASRYPAGGGQGAGAFF.

V usage is TRBV7-2 and J usage is TRBJ2-7; a possible D gene is TRBD2 (6 bases). V dropped 1 base and J dropped 0 bases, with 10 bases sitting between them. From germline, CDR1 is SGHTA and CDR2 FQGNSA. The CDR3 consists of 15 residues. This CDR3 reads CASSLDTSSSYEQYF. CDR3 bases: TGTGCCAGCAGCTTAGATACTAGCTCCTCCTACGAGCAGTACTTC.

The CDR3 spells CASSLSTSGHFSNQPQHF. CDR3 bases: TGTGCCAGCAGCTTATCGACTTCGGGACATTTTAGCAATCAGCCCCAGCATTTT. The V call is TRBV7-8, the J call TRBJ1-5; D is possibly TRBD1 (6 bases). The CDR3 consists of 18 residues. Per germline, CDR1 SGHVS and CDR2 FQNEAQ. The V end lost 2 bases, the J end lost 0 bases, and 17 bases lay between the germline ends.

The chain carries TRBV9 and TRBJ1-2; TRBD1 agrees at 11 bases. Germline V gene lookup returns CDR1 SGDLS and CDR2 YYNGEE. The CDR3 contains 13 residues. J gave up 6 bases and V 5 bases, and 3 bases lay outside the gene matches. The DNA of the CDR3 is TGTGCCAGCAGAAGGACAGGGGGCGATGGCTACACCTTC. Protein product: CASRRTGGDGYTF.